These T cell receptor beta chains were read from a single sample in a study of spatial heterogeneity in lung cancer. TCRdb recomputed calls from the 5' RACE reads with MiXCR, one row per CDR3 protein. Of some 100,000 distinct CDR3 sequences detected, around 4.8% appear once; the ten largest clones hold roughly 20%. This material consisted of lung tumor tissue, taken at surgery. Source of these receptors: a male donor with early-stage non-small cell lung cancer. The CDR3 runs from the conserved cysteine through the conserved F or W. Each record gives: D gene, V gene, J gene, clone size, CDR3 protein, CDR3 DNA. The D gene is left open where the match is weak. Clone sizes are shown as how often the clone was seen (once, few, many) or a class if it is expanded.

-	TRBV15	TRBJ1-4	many	CATSRDHGLEKLFF	TGTGCCACCAGCAGAGATCATGGCCTTGAAAAACTGTTTTTT
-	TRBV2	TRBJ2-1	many	CASSTPGTASNGGRPSSYNEQFF	TGTGCCAGCAGTACCCCCGGGACAGCCTCTAATGGAGGGCGTCCCAGCTCCTACAATGAGCAGTTCTTC
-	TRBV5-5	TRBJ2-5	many	CASSWDFQETQYF	TGTGCCAGCAGCTGGGACTTTCAAGAGACCCAGTACTTC
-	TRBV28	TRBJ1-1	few	CASSPGPGAEAFF	TGTGCCAGCAGTCCCGGGCCGGGTGCTGAAGCTTTCTTT
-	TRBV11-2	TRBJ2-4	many	CASSFVPVGNIQYF	TGTGCCAGCAGCTTCGTCCCAGTAGGAAACATTCAGTACTTC
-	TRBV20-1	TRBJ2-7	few	CSARWWYEQYF	TGCAGTGCCAGGTGGTGGTACGAGCAGTACTTC
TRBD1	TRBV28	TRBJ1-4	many	CASSLDDRGNEKLFF	TGTGCCAGCAGCCTCGACGACAGGGGCAATGAAAAACTGTTTTTT
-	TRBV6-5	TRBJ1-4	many	CASSYIQADEKLFF	TGTGCCAGCAGTTACATCCAGGCAGATGAAAAACTGTTTTTT
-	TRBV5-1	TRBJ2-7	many	CASNPPGGPQEQYF	TGCGCCAGCAACCCACCCGGCGGCCCTCAGGAGCAGTACTTC
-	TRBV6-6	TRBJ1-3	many	CASSYPPGVTGNTIYF	TGTGCCAGCAGTTACCCACCGGGGGTAACTGGAAACACCATATATTTT
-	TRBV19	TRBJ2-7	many	CASSRYDNEQYF	TGTGCCAGTAGTAGGTACGATAACGAGCAGTACTTC
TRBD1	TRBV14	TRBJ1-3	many	CASSQARTGKAGNTIYF	TGTGCCAGCAGCCAGGCTCGGACAGGGAAGGCTGGAAACACCATATATTTT
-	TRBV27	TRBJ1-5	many	CASSLIGQPQHF	TGTGCCAGCAGTTTAATCGGCCAGCCCCAGCATTTT
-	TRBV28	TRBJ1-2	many	CASSSGRHGYTF	TGTGCCAGCAGTTCAGGGAGGCATGGCTACACCTTC
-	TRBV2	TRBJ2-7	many	CASVRTTRYEQYF	TGTGCCAGCGTCCGGACCACTCGGTACGAGCAGTACTTC
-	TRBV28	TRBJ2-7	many	CATTGGLHYEQYF	TGTGCCACCACCGGGGGACTTCACTACGAGCAGTACTTC
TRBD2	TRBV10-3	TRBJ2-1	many	CAISESTSGSNEQFF	TGTGCCATCAGTGAGTCAACTAGCGGGAGCAATGAGCAGTTCTTC
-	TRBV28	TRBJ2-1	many	CASSPYHGPTEEQFF	TGTGCCAGCAGTCCCTACCACGGTCCGACGGAAGAGCAGTTCTTC
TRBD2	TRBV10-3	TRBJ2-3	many	CAISDPPGLAGSWGVDTQYF	TGTGCCATCAGTGATCCCCCGGGACTAGCGGGAAGCTGGGGCGTAGATACGCAGTATTTT
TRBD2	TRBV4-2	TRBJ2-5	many	CASSQEREGLETQYF	TGTGCCAGCAGCCAAGAGCGGGAGGGCCTTGAGACCCAGTACTTC
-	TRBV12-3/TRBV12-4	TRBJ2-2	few	CASSNGTPFTGELFF	TGTGCCAGCAGTAACGGGACACCTTTCACCGGGGAGCTGTTTTTT
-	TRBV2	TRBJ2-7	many	CASRMGVGYEQYF	TGTGCCAGCAGAATGGGTGTCGGCTACGAGCAGTACTTC